A few counts support the clone carrying this TCR beta chain. Its antigen is still unknown. This sample is drawn from a study of T cell responses to AZD1222 COVID-19 vaccine. Overall study results and limits: With dominance at 160-218 and 743-854, vaccine-associated CD4 TCRs spanned spike. Repertoires were collected only later (after the peak T cell response had occurred). Only a handful of AZD1222 recipients, more than five in all, had baseline seropositivity. Mostly white British, mostly female donors; authors suggested clonal diversity may be underestimated.

Germline-derived CDR1 and CDR2 are ENHRY and SYGVKD. The CDR3 is made up of 15 amino acids. After removal of 6 bases from V and 5 bases from J, the junction contained 11 bases not matched to a gene. Data came from immunoSEQ multiplex PCR; TCRdb stores just in-frame clones and leaves some out. The top ten hold about 15% of the sample, which has some 150,000 clones, 88% seen once. The rearrangement links TRBV10-3 to TRBJ2-5, with 8 bases identical to TRBD2. The source is an adult in good health. The sequencing here drew on peripheral blood, taken on day 0 of AZD1222 vaccination. CDR3 protein: CAIRTGGANGETQYF. The CDR3 region has the DNA TGTGCCATCAGGACCGGGGGGGCCAACGGGGAGACCCAGTACTTC.